The clone carrying this TCR beta chain was recorded a few times. Every patient provided from 1 to 8 samples, collected pretreatment and on-treatment. This CDR3 spans 17 amino acids. Trimming took 6 bases from V and 2 from J; bases not matched to a gene: 12. CDR1 and CDR2 (germline): SGHNT, YENEEA. This entry comes from a study of PD-L1 blockade in urothelial cancer. Study background: The patients' atezolizumab therapy, 1,200 mg intravenously every 3 weeks, started in the mid-2010s. In the patient group, about 90% of the roughly 29 were males with bladder-origin urothelial cancer. Blood samples had a median of 141,255 T cells.

Profiling relied on immunoSEQ multiplex PCR, and the TCRdb table lists in-frame clones only, not all of them. In the table there are approximately 79,000 clones, 75% to 90% of which are singletons. The receptor comes from a woman in her 70s with urothelial cancer. Sequencing was performed on PBMCs, taken around atezolizumab (anti-PD-L1) treatment. The chain carries TRBV11-3 and TRBJ1-1, with 10 bases fitting TRBD1. The CDR3 DNA reads TGTGCCAGCAGTCAGGGGGGGACAGGGGCAAGAAACACTGAAGCTTTCTTT. It translates to CASSQGGTGARNTEAFF.